The rows below give T cell receptor beta chains drawn from one sample of a study of shared clonotypes between healthy human individuals. The table came from immunoSEQ multiplex PCR; TCRdb's copy has only in-frame clones and leaves some out. The sample carries about 820,000 clones, nearly 95% recorded once. The sample consisted of naive CD8+ T cells sorted from blood. All receptors come from a man aged 25-45 years in good health. The conserved cysteine and the conserved F or W are not part of the CDR3 here. D genes are given only for firm matches. The size field is filled for only some rows; it gives once, few, many or a size class.

CDR3aa	v_gene	abundance	j_gene	d_gene
ASSFGTGYNEQF	TRBV5-1	few	TRBJ2-1	TRBD1
ASSPLAGYNEQF	TRBV4-1	NA	TRBJ2-1	TRBD2
ASSYPSGREY	TRBV27	once	TRBJ2-5	NA
SVELAREYEQY	TRBV29-1	NA	TRBJ2-7	TRBD2
ASSSRRGADYNEQF	TRBV11-3	once	TRBJ2-1	NA
ASSLDPLAYEQY	TRBV7-6	NA	TRBJ2-7	NA
ASSLGAVGVLEQY	TRBV5-1	NA	TRBJ2-7	NA
ASSYTGNYGYT	TRBV7-9	NA	TRBJ1-2	NA
ASSPRTSGSQQY	TRBV6-1	NA	TRBJ2-7	TRBD2
ASSANTGSGANVLT	TRBV6-1	few	TRBJ2-6	NA
ASSRPVTDTQY	TRBV11-2	NA	TRBJ2-3	NA
ASSLEMWGTQY	TRBV7-9	NA	TRBJ2-5	NA
ASRSISDRGQTSLLPYEQY	TRBV28	NA	TRBJ2-7	TRBD1
SVEGLAGDEQY	TRBV29-1	NA	TRBJ2-7	TRBD2
ASSQGGNQRWSSWTGELF	TRBV23-1	NA	TRBJ2-2	TRBD2